This note documents a single TCR beta chain sequence. This sample is part of a study of blood T cell repertoires in COVID-19. Study information: The study drew acute and convalescent COVID-19 samples from the United States, Italy and Spain. Sources were T cells, B-cell-depleted T cells, or PBMCs; the material itself was cDNA or gDNA.

The germline V gene has CDR1 SGHDT and CDR2 YYEEEE. Germline trimming cut 3 bases from V and 0 bases from J; bases unmatched to any gene: 9. The CDR3 sequence is 18 residues long. Authors' processing steps: Reference gene primer amplification in the assay estimated nucleated cell counts. Assay: immunoSEQ multiplex PCR; the TCRdb copy retains only in-frame clones and omits some. V, J and clone size are taken as reported in that table, and D and trimming were inferred from the DNA itself. The data hold about 200,000 clones, with less than 90% observed a single time. This chain uses TRBV5-6 with TRBJ2-6; TRBD1 agrees at 7 bases. The receptor was derived from a woman in her 70s with acute or convalescent COVID-19. The sequenced sample was peripheral blood. The DNA for the CDR3 is TGTGCCAGCAGCTGGTGGGGACAGCTGTTCTCTGGGGCCAACGTCCTGACTTTC. Protein product: CASSWWGQLFSGANVLTF.